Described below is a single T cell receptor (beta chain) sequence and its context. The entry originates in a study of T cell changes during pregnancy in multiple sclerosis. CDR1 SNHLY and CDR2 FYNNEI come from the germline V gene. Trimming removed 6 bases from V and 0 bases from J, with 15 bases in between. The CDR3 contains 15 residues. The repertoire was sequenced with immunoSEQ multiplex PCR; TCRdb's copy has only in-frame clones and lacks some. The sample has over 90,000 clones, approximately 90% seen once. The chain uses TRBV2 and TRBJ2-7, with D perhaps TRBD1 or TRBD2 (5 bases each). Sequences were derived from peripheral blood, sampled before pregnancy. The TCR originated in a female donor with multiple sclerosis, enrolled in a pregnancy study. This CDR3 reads CASSEQVLASYEQYF. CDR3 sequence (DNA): TGTGCCAGCAGCGAACAGGTCCTAGCCTCCTACGAGCAGTACTTC.